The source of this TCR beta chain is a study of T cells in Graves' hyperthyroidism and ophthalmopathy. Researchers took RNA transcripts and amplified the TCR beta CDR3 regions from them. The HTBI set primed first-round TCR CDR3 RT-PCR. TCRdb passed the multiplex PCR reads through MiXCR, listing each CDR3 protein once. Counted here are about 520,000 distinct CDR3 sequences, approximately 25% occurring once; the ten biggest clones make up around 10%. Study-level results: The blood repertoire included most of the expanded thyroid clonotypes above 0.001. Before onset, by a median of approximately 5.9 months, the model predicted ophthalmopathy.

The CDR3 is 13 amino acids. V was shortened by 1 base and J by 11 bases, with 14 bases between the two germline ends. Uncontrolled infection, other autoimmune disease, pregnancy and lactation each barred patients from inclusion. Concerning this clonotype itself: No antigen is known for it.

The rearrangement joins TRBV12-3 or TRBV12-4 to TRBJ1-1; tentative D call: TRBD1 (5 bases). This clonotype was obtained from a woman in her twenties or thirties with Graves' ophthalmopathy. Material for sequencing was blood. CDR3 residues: CASSLGGPTIAFF. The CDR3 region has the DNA TGTGCCAGCAGTTTAGGGGGACCGACTATTGCTTTCTTT.